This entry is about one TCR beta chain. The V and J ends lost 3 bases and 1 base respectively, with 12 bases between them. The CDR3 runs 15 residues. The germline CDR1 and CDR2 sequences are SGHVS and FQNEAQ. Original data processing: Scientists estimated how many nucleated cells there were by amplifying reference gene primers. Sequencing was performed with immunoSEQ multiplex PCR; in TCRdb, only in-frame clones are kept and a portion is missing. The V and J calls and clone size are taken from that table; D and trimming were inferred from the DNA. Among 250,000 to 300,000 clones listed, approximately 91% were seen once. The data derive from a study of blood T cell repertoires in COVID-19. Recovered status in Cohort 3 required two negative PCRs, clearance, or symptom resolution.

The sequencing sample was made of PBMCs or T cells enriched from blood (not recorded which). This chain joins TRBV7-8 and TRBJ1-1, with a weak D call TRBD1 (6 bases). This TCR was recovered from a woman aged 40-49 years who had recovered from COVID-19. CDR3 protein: CASSLQGRENTEAFF. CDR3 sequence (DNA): TGTGCCAGCAGCTTGCAGGGGAGAGAGAACACTGAAGCTTTCTTT.